The next 2 T cell receptor beta chains were all read from a single sample in a study of CD8+ T cells in alopecia areata. It was cDNA, reverse transcribed from extracted RNA, that served as the sequencing template. The data were produced by immunoSEQ multiplex PCR, yet TCRdb's version contains in-frame clones alone and is incomplete. The sample carries about 150,000 clones, around 87% recorded once. Sequenced here: CD8+ T cells sorted from blood, sampled at week 0. All receptors derive from a human donor with alopecia areata.

This rearrangement joins TRBV7-9 to TRBJ1-1; D possibly corresponds to TRBD1 (6 bases). Trimming removed 5 bases at V and 4 bases at J, with 20 bases between. Germline lookup yields CDR1 SEHNR and CDR2 FQNEAQ (reference sequence). There are 16 residues in the CDR3. The CDR3 DNA follows: TGTGCCAGCAGCCCCCCTTTTCGTGGGGGCGTCACTGAAGCTTTCTTT. Protein: CASSPPFRGGVTEAFF.

The count of this clone is one. The chain couples TRBV5-1 to TRBJ2-5, with 7 bases aligning to TRBD2. The ends lost 0 bases at V and 3 bases at J; junction bases unmatched: 5. The CDR3 is 15 amino acids. Per germline, CDR1 SGHRS and CDR2 YFSETQ. This chain's CDR3 is CASSLAVGTKETQYF. Written as DNA, the CDR3 is TGCGCCAGCAGCTTGGCCGTAGGGACTAAAGAGACCCAGTACTTC.